One sample yielded the 22 T cell receptor beta chains listed below, sequenced in a study of blood T cell repertoires in COVID-19. Profiling relied on immunoSEQ multiplex PCR, and the TCRdb table lists in-frame clones only, not all of them. The data contain about 200,000 clones, roughly 85% of them singletons. Material for sequencing was peripheral blood. The receptors come from a woman over 75 with acute or convalescent COVID-19.

V gene TRBV28 combines with J gene TRBJ1-2, with a tentative D call TRBD1 (6 bases). V lost 5 bases and J lost 1, with 17 bases in between. This CDR3 has 16 amino acids. Germline assignment: CDR1 MDHEN and CDR2 SYDVKM. The chain's CDR3 is CASSPPRTAYNYGYTF. The CDR3 region has the DNA TGTGCCAGCAGTCCCCCGCGGACAGCCTATAACTATGGCTACACCTTC.

CDR3 nucleotide sequence: TGTGCCAGCAGTTACGCCCCAGACTCTGGAAACACCATATATTTT. As protein: CASSYAPDSGNTIYF. The V and J genes are TRBV6-6 and TRBJ1-3; D unclear. The germline V gene encodes CDR1 MNHNY and CDR2 SVGAGI (reference sequence). With 2 bases removed from V and 0 bases from J, the gap between germline ends came to 8 bases. CDR3 length: 15 residues.

J is TRBJ1-2 and V is TRBV2; 9 bases are shared with TRBD1. The length of the CDR3 is 14 residues. Germline V CDR1 and CDR2: SNHLY, FYNNEI. J gave up 9 bases and V 4 bases, and 9 bases lay outside the gene matches. The CDR3 region has the DNA TGTGCCAGCAGTGTCGGACAGGGGCAGTACAGCTACACCTTC. As protein: CASSVGQGQYSYTF.

This chain connects TRBV6-2 or TRBV6-3 to TRBJ2-1; D is uncertain. The germline CDR1 and CDR2 sequences are MNHEY and SVGEGT. V lost 6 bases and J 4 bases, leaving 13 bases between the germline ends. The CDR3 consists of 14 residues. CDR3 nucleotides: TGTGCCAGCAGCCCTCGTCTACCTTACAATGAGCAGTTCTTC. Protein product: CASSPRLPYNEQFF.

The chain joins TRBV19 to TRBJ2-7; weak D call: TRBD2 (5 bases). V lost 5 bases and J 2 bases, leaving 13 bases between the germline ends. CDR3 length equals 14 residues. Germline V CDR1 and CDR2: LNHDA, SQIVND (reference sequence). CDR3: CASSPIGGPYEQYF. The CDR3 nucleotides read TGTGCCAGTAGTCCCATAGGAGGTCCCTACGAGCAGTACTTC.

This chain links TRBV28 with TRBJ1-3; D not resolved. Germline CDR1 MDHEN, CDR2 SYDVKM. Trimming removed 1 base from V and 4 bases from J, with 17 bases in between. The length of the CDR3 is 17 residues. CDR3 in DNA: TGTGCCAGCAGTTTATATGCTCGAGGGTCGTCCGGAAACACCATATATTTT. This encodes CASSLYARGSSGNTIYF. The whole variable domain, filled in from reference TRBV28 and TRBJ1-3, reads DVKVTQSSRYLVKRTGEKVFLECVQDMDHENMFWYRQDPGLGLRLIYFSYDVKMKEKGDIPEGYSVSREKKERFSLILESASTNQTSMYLCASSLYARGSSGNTIYFGEGSWLTVV.

The V gene is TRBV4-3, the J gene TRBJ1-4; tentatively, D is TRBD1 (5 bases). CDR3 length: 17 residues. CDR1 LGHNA and CDR2 YSLEER come from the germline V gene. The V gene lost 0 bases and the J gene lost 5 bases, with 16 bases spanning the gap. CDR3 region: CASSQDVMPAGNEKLFF. The CDR3 DNA sequence: TGCGCCAGCAGCCAAGACGTAATGCCGGCAGGGAATGAAAAACTGTTTTTT.

The chain joins TRBV7-9 to TRBJ2-5; D ambiguous. Germline V gives CDR1 SEHNR, CDR2 FQNEAQ (reference sequence). V was pared by 2 bases and J by 2 bases, with 6 bases between. CDR3 length: 13 amino acids. For the CDR3, the DNA is TGTGCCAGCAGCTTAAGCTTACAAGAGACCCAGTACTTC. Amino acids: CASSLSLQETQYF.

This chain joins TRBV5-6 and TRBJ2-3, with D perhaps matching TRBD1 (6 bases). The ends were cut back, 2 bases at V and 3 bases at J, with 13 bases in the middle. CDR3 length: 15 residues. Germline-derived CDR1 and CDR2 are SGHDT and YYEEEE. CDR3 nucleotide sequence: TGTGCCAGCAGCTTTCGGCTAACAGGGACAGATACGCAGTATTTT. Translation: CASSFRLTGTDTQYF.

The J gene is TRBJ1-5, the V gene TRBV15; D is unresolved. Germline CDR1 LNHNV, CDR2 YYDKDF (reference sequence). This CDR3 is built from 13 residues. The V and J ends lost 0 bases and 14 bases respectively, with 14 bases between them. The CDR3 DNA reads as TGTGCCACCAGCAGAGACAGCGCCAACTGGAAGCATTTT. Amino acids: CATSRDSANWKHF.

This chain uses TRBV3-1 (or the pseudogene TRBV3-2) with TRBJ2-7; D unclear. This CDR3 contains 14 residues. CDR1 and CDR2 (germline): LGHDT, YNNKEL (reference sequence). V lost 5 bases to trimming and J lost 9 bases, with 20 bases between them. The CDR3 here is CASSSFAVAVVQYF. The CDR3 DNA reads as TGTGCCAGCAGCTCCTTCGCCGTGGCAGTGGTGCAGTACTTC.

The chain employs TRBV18 and TRBJ2-1, with 7 bases aligning to TRBD2. This CDR3 has 15 amino acids. Trimming removed 4 bases from V and 0 bases from J; junction bases left unmatched: 3. Germline CDR1 KGHSH, CDR2 LQKENI. CDR3 nucleotide sequence: TGTGCCAGCTCACAAGCGGGATACTCCTACAATGAGCAGTTCTTC. It is translated as CASSQAGYSYNEQFF.

This chain links TRBV27 with TRBJ2-1; 8 positions match TRBD1. V shed 5 bases and J 4 bases; nucleotides not matched to a gene: 4. Germline CDR1 is MNHEY and CDR2 is SMNVEV (reference sequence). The CDR3 is 14 amino acids. The CDR3 is CASSIRTGYNEQFF. In DNA form, the CDR3 reads TGTGCCAGCAGTATACGGACAGGGTACAATGAGCAGTTCTTC.

The chain employs TRBV7-2 and TRBJ2-5; 7 bases agree with TRBD1. This CDR3 has 15 amino acids. With V trimmed by 1 base and J by 4 bases, 6 bases remained unmatched. CDR1 and CDR2 from the germline V gene are SGHTA and FQGNSA. CDR3 coding DNA: TGTGCCAGCAGCTTAGGGCAGGGGGACGGAGAGACCCAGTACTTC. Amino acid sequence: CASSLGQGDGETQYF.

This clone was observed a handful of times. Written as DNA, the CDR3 is TGTGCCAGCAGAGCTACAGGGAACTATGGCTACACCTTC. Amino acid sequence: CASRATGNYGYTF. The V call is TRBV7-9, the J call TRBJ1-2; D may be TRBD1 (6 bases). The germline CDR1 and CDR2 sequences are SEHNR and FQNEAQ (reference sequence). V was shortened by 6 bases and J by 2 bases, with 10 bases between the two germline ends. The CDR3 has 13 amino acids.

The CDR3 protein is CASSQEDGRAYEQYF. CDR3 sequence (DNA): TGTGCCAGCAGCCAAGAAGACGGGAGGGCCTACGAGCAGTACTTC. The chain is built from TRBV4-2 and TRBJ2-7; TRBD2 aligns across 8 bases. The CDR3 length is 15 residues. Germline CDR1 LGHNA, CDR2 YNFKEQ. V lost 0 bases and J lost 2; bases outside the gene matches: 3.

The V and J genes are TRBV30 and TRBJ1-2; D might be TRBD1 (6 bases). CDR1 GTSNPN and CDR2 SVGIG come from the germline V gene (reference sequence). The CDR3 contains 14 residues. V gave up 1 base and J gave up 5 bases, with 14 bases separating them. In DNA, the CDR3 is TGTGCCTGGAGTGGAGGGGGATGGATATATGGCTACACCTTC. Its protein product is CAWSGGGWIYGYTF.

This rearrangement joins TRBV5-4 to TRBJ2-2; 8 positions agree with TRBD1. Unmatched junction bases numbered 1, after V lost 0 bases and J lost 0 bases. CDR1 SGHNT and CDR2 YYREEE come from the germline V gene (reference sequence). CDR3 length equals 16 residues. CDR3 region: CASSLGTGPNTGELFF. Here the CDR3 DNA reads TGTGCCAGCAGCTTGGGGACAGGGCCGAACACCGGGGAGCTGTTTTTT.

The chain couples TRBV5-1 to TRBJ1-2; 7 nucleotides align to TRBD1. This CDR3 has 14 residues. V shed 2 bases and J 4 bases; nucleotides not matched to a gene: 5. CDR1 and CDR2 (germline): SGHRS, YFSETQ. The CDR3 protein is CASSLTGEGYGYTF. DNA of the CDR3: TGCGCCAGCAGCTTAACAGGGGAAGGCTATGGCTACACCTTC.

The rearrangement joins TRBV19 to TRBJ1-1; D might be TRBD1 (5 bases). The CDR3 sequence is 15 residues long. Trimming stripped 6 bases from V and 5 bases from J, with 19 bases between. Germline loops: CDR1 LNHDA, CDR2 SQIVND (reference sequence). The CDR3 region is CASRETSGVETEAFF. The DNA of the CDR3 is TGTGCCAGTAGGGAAACTTCGGGGGTAGAGACTGAAGCTTTCTTT.

The chain uses TRBV19 and TRBJ2-2; TRBD1 is a possible D gene (5 bases). The germline V and J ends were trimmed by 6 bases and 5 bases, with 10 bases remaining between them. Germline V lookup: CDR1 LNHDA, CDR2 SQIVND (reference sequence). The length of the CDR3 is 13 residues. The CDR3 is CASRSRGTGELFF. Written as DNA, the CDR3 is TGTGCCAGTAGAAGTAGGGGTACCGGGGAGCTGTTTTTT.

The chain recombines TRBV19 with TRBJ2-5, with TRBD1 identical over 12 bases. J lost 5 bases, V lost 10 bases, and 14 bases had no gene match. The CDR3 covers 16 residues. Looked up from germline, CDR1 is LNHDA and CDR2 is SQIVND (reference sequence). CDR3 in DNA: TGTGCCACCACGTCATACCGGGACAGGGGGCAGGAGACCCAGTACTTC. Its translation is CATTSYRDRGQETQYF.